One and the same sample provided the 11 T cell receptor beta chains below, sequenced in a study of T cells in Graves' hyperthyroidism and ophthalmopathy. Using RNA transcripts as the source, TCR beta CDR3 regions were amplified. A first-round RT-PCR of the TCR CDR3 used the HTBI primer set. TCRdb passed the multiplex PCR reads through MiXCR, listing each CDR3 protein once. The sample lists roughly 280,000 distinct CDR3 sequences, over 20% occurring once. The sample consisted of blood. These receptors were collected from a man aged 30 to 45 with Graves' ophthalmopathy.

This clonotype was detected a few times. The chain couples TRBV2 to TRBJ2-3; 7 nucleotides line up with TRBD1. Germline V gene data show CDR1 as SNHLY and CDR2 as FYNNEI. CDR3 length equals 13 residues. V dropped 7 bases and J dropped 2; count of bases not matched to a gene: 3. The CDR3 protein is CASTQGPTDTQYF. The DNA for the CDR3 is TGTGCCAGCACACAGGGGCCCACAGATACGCAGTATTTT.

This rearrangement joins TRBV5-1 to TRBJ2-5; 9 bases are a match to TRBD1. CDR1 SGHRS and CDR2 YFSETQ come from the germline V gene. The V segment lost 4 bases and the J segment 3 bases; nucleotides outside the gene matches: 7. CDR3 length: 15 amino acids. Here the CDR3 reads CASSAPGQGKETQYF. Written as DNA, the CDR3 is TGCGCCAGCAGCGCGCCGGGACAGGGTAAAGAGACCCAGTACTTC.

This clonotype turned up a few times. The genes are TRBV20-1 and TRBJ2-2, with 9 bases matching TRBD2. The length of the CDR3 is 16 residues. Germline CDR1 and CDR2: DFQATT and SNEGSKA (reference sequence). V lost 3 bases, J lost 5 bases, and 10 bases stayed unmatched. The CDR3 region has the DNA TGCAGTGCTAGGAGTCTAGCGGGGATGAGGACCGGGGAGCTGTTTTTT. It translates to CSARSLAGMRTGELFF.

This clonotype came up many times. V gene TRBV28 combines with J gene TRBJ1-5, with a possible D match to TRBD1 (5 bases). Germline loops: CDR1 MDHEN, CDR2 SYDVKM. The CDR3 contains 14 residues. Deletions cut 6 bases from V and 4 bases from J, with 13 bases between. The CDR3 DNA sequence: TGTGCCAGCAGGGGGGGGACGGAAAATCAGCCCCAGCATTTT. Translated, it gives CASRGGTENQPQHF. The full variable domain, with the rest looked up from reference TRBV28 and TRBJ1-5, is DVKVTQSSRYLVKRTGEKVFLECVQDMDHENMFWYRQDPGLGLRLIYFSYDVKMKEKGDIPEGYSVSREKKERFSLILESASTNQTSMYLCASRGGTENQPQHFGDGTRLSIL.

This clonotype was detected a few times. The V gene is TRBV5-1, the J gene TRBJ1-6, with D possibly being TRBD1 (5 bases). This CDR3 has 16 amino acids. Germline assignment: CDR1 SGHRS and CDR2 YFSETQ. V was clipped by 0 bases and J by 9 bases, with 16 bases between them. The CDR3 is CASSLESDGGGSPLHF. The CDR3, as DNA: TGCGCCAGCAGCTTGGAGTCCGACGGCGGGGGTTCACCCCTCCACTTT.

Only a few counts were recorded for this clonotype. V gene TRBV5-1 combines with J gene TRBJ2-5; D not resolved. V lost 1 base and J lost 1, with 14 bases in between. CDR3 length equals 16 residues. Germline lookup yields CDR1 SGHRS and CDR2 YFSETQ. The DNA of the CDR3 is TGCGCCAGCAGCTTGTGGGGAATCCGGGCCCAAGAGACCCAGTACTTC. This encodes CASSLWGIRAQETQYF.

As concerns this clonotype: A single base separates this from a much larger clone, so it may be a read error. The genes are TRBV12-3 or TRBV12-4 and TRBJ2-7; 9 bases line up with TRBD1. The ends lost 7 bases at V and 7 bases at J; junction bases unmatched: 17. The CDR3 spans 16 residues. The CDR3 nucleotides are TGTGCCAGCAATCCGAGACAGCCGGGACAGGGCCGGGAGCAGTACTTC. Protein product: CASNPRQPGQGREQYF.

This clonotype has a count of ten or more. This chain connects TRBV7-8 to TRBJ2-1; D may correspond to TRBD1 or TRBD2 (5 bases each). The CDR3 totals 15 residues. Trimming left V 8 bases short and J 6 bases short, with 20 bases between. The germline V gene has CDR1 SGHVS and CDR2 FQNEAQ. The CDR3, as DNA: TGTGCCAGCGGGAGATTCGGGCCGCAGGGCAATGAGCAGTTCTTC. The encoded protein is CASGRFGPQGNEQFF.

The chain recombines TRBV28 with TRBJ1-2; 10 nucleotides line up with TRBD1. This CDR3 spans 16 amino acids. The V gene end was trimmed by 5 bases and the J gene end by 5 bases; junction bases not matched to a gene: 11. Germline assignment: CDR1 MDHEN and CDR2 SYDVKM. CDR3 amino acids: CASSLLDRGQGYGYTF. CDR3 in DNA: TGTGCCAGCAGTCTGCTTGACAGGGGGCAAGGATATGGCTACACCTTC.

CDR3 sequence: CASGTDRASNQPQHF. CDR3 nucleotides: TGTGCTAGTGGTACCGACAGGGCTAGCAATCAGCCCCAGCATTTT. The V call is TRBV12-5, the J call TRBJ1-5, with 7 bases aligning to TRBD1. This CDR3 is 15 amino acids long. V was clipped by 5 bases and J by 0 bases; unmatched bases: 4. Germline V lookup: CDR1 LGHNT, CDR2 FRNRAP.

This clonotype has ten or more counts. V is TRBV28 and J is TRBJ1-2; D not certain. CDR1 MDHEN and CDR2 SYDVKM come from the germline V gene. Trimming left V 7 bases short and J 8 bases short, with 17 bases between. The CDR3 contains 13 residues. In nucleotides, the CDR3 is TGTGCCAGCACCCTAGGACCTCAAGGGGGCTACACCTTC. Translated: CASTLGPQGGYTF.